The 13 T cell receptor beta chains presented below share a single source sample, sequenced in a study of cytomegalovirus exposure and HLA in healthy donors. Both 60 Vbeta primers and 13 Jbeta primers went into the PCR. Assay: immunoSEQ multiplex PCR; the TCRdb copy retains only in-frame clones and omits some. The sample includes about 180,000 clones, 76% seen only once; the top ten take around 1.5%. Input material: PBMCs. These receptors were collected from a man aged 18-30 years in good health and CMV-seronegative.

The chain employs TRBV2 and TRBJ2-3; TRBD2 is a possible D gene (6 bases). Germline V gene lookup returns CDR1 SNHLY and CDR2 FYNNEI. The V gene lost 3 bases and the J gene lost 1 base, with 11 bases spanning the gap. The CDR3 is made up of 15 amino acids. CDR3 sequence (DNA): TGTGCCAGCAGTGACGGCGGGACTGGCACAGATACGCAGTATTTT. It codes for CASSDGGTGTDTQYF.

The chain carries TRBV5-1 and TRBJ2-5, with 9 bases identical to TRBD1. Germline trimming cut 4 bases from V and 5 bases from J; bases unmatched to any gene: 9. Germline-derived CDR1 and CDR2 are SGHRS and YFSETQ. This CDR3 has 15 residues. The CDR3 DNA is TGCGCCAGCAGCGGCGGGACAGGGAAGTCGGAGACCCAGTACTTC. Its protein product is CASSGGTGKSETQYF.

The genes are TRBV13 and TRBJ2-7; 9 bases fit TRBD1. The V segment lost 7 bases and the J segment 2 bases; nucleotides outside the gene matches: 21. Germline CDR1 is PRHDT and CDR2 is FYEKMQ (reference sequence). This CDR3 contains 19 residues. The CDR3 reads CASTSLPTFNRGHAYEQYF. In DNA, the CDR3 is TGTGCCAGCACCTCACTCCCCACCTTTAACAGGGGGCATGCCTACGAGCAGTACTTC.

The chain links TRBV7-2 to TRBJ2-7; 10 nucleotides agree with TRBD1. Trimming cost V 6 bases and J 7 bases; bases outside gene matches: 15. CDR1 and CDR2 (germline): SGHTA, FQGNSA. The CDR3 is 16 amino acids. The CDR3 DNA sequence: TGTGCCAGCAGTACAACCGGGACAGGGGCCCTACGGGAGCAGTACTTC. Its translation: CASSTTGTGALREQYF.

The rearrangement links TRBV5-1 to TRBJ2-7; D might be TRBD1 (6 bases). From germline, CDR1 is SGHRS and CDR2 YFSETQ. This CDR3 contains 15 residues. Trimming took 1 base from V and 0 from J, leaving 11 bases between them. As DNA, the CDR3 is TGCGCCAGCAGCTTGTATTCGGACAGCTCCTACGAGCAGTACTTC. This sequence encodes CASSLYSDSSYEQYF.

The chain recombines TRBV10-1 with TRBJ2-1; TRBD2 aligns across 10 bases. Trimming at V came to 6 bases and at J to 2 bases, leaving 4 bases not matched to a gene. This CDR3 has 15 amino acids. Germline V lookup: CDR1 WNHNN, CDR2 SYGVQD (reference sequence). The CDR3 nucleotides are TGCGCCAGCAGGCCTAGCGGGAGTACCTACAATGAGCAGTTCTTC. Protein sequence: CASRPSGSTYNEQFF.

The CDR3 bases are TGTGCCAGCAGCGCCCTCCTACAGGGGGGGGAAAAACTGTTTTTT. It is translated as CASSALLQGGEKLFF. The chain recombines TRBV28 with TRBJ1-4, with 8 bases fitting TRBD1. The V and J ends lost 6 bases and 8 bases, in that order; junction bases with no gene match: 11. The germline gives CDR1 MDHEN, CDR2 SYDVKM. This CDR3 spans 15 amino acids.

This chain links TRBV18 with TRBJ2-5, with 10 positions matching TRBD1. The CDR3 is made up of 17 amino acids. With V trimmed by 2 bases and J by 5 bases, 11 bases remained unmatched. From germline, CDR1 is KGHSH and CDR2 LQKENI. CDR3 residues: CASSPERQGAFGETQYF. CDR3 in DNA: TGTGCCAGCTCACCAGAGAGACAGGGGGCGTTCGGGGAGACCCAGTACTTC.

The V gene is TRBV9, the J gene TRBJ2-5, with TRBD1 matching 9 bases. Matching the DNA end better, TRBJ2-7 makes the J call doubtful. CDR1 is SGDLS and CDR2 is YYNGEE in the germline V gene. CDR3 length: 15 amino acids. The CDR3 bases are TGTGCCAGCAGCGTAGAGGGACAGGGTACCTACGAGCAGTACTTC. Its translation is CASSVEGQGTYEQYF.

This clone has just a few counts. The rearrangement joins TRBV30 to TRBJ1-1; possible D gene TRBD1, 6 bases. The CDR3 runs to 13 residues. Trimming removed 1 base at V and 1 base at J, with 7 bases between. CDR1 and CDR2 (germline): GTSNPN, SVGIG (reference sequence). CDR3 sequence reads: CAWSEQGNTEAFF. The DNA for the CDR3 is TGTGCCTGGAGTGAACAGGGGAACACTGAAGCTTTCTTT.

V is TRBV10-3 and J is TRBJ1-6; the D gene is possibly TRBD1 (5 bases). CDR3 length: 16 residues. CDR1 ENHRY and CDR2 SYGVKD come from the germline V gene. Trimming took off 5 bases at V and 0 bases at J, with 11 bases between the two ends. The CDR3 here is CAISPDRSSYNSPLHF. The CDR3 DNA sequence: TGTGCCATCAGTCCCGACAGAAGCTCCTATAATTCACCCCTCCACTTT.

The chain carries TRBV6-6 and TRBJ1-1; D not certain. CDR3 length: 15 amino acids. Germline V gene lookup returns CDR1 MNHNY and CDR2 SVGAGI (reference sequence). V lost 3 bases to trimming and J lost 0 bases, with 11 bases between them. CDR3 region: CASSYRPGMNTEAFF. The DNA of the CDR3 is TGTGCCAGCAGTTATCGTCCGGGGATGAACACTGAAGCTTTCTTT.

V is TRBV6-1 and J is TRBJ2-7, with 8 bases matching TRBD2. The germline gives CDR1 MNHNS, CDR2 SASEGT. The V gene end was trimmed by 11 bases and the J gene end by 7 bases; junction bases not matched to a gene: 13. The CDR3 covers 13 residues. The CDR3 sequence: CAGGREAVGEQYF. CDR3 bases: TGTGCCGGGGGGCGGGAGGCTGTGGGGGAGCAGTACTTC.